One and the same sample provided the 11 T cell receptor beta chains below, sequenced in a study of cytomegalovirus exposure and HLA in healthy donors. Primers: 60 Vbeta forward and 13 Jbeta reverse. Sequenced by immunoSEQ multiplex PCR; TCRdb stores in-frame clones only, minus some. There are 180,000 or so clones in the sample; around 75% occur only once, and roughly 2.7% lies in the top ten. The sample comprised PBMCs. Source of these receptors: a female donor in good health and CMV-seronegative.

The chain employs TRBV5-1 and TRBJ2-5; 8 bases agree with TRBD2. The CDR3 runs to 15 residues. J gave up 4 bases and V 6 bases, and 11 bases lay outside the gene matches. CDR1 and CDR2 (germline): SGHRS, YFSETQ. The DNA for the CDR3 is TGCGCCAGCACGGTAGGAGCGGGAGATGTAGAGACCCAGTACTTC. This sequence encodes CASTVGAGDVETQYF.

J is TRBJ2-7 and V is TRBV5-6; 8 bases agree with TRBD1. CDR1 is SGHDT and CDR2 is YYEEEE in the germline V gene. This CDR3 comprises 14 residues. Trimming took 4 bases from V and 2 from J; bases not matched to a gene: 5. The CDR3 loop reads CASSAGQEPYEQYF. The DNA of the CDR3 is TGTGCCAGCAGCGCGGGACAGGAACCCTACGAGCAGTACTTC.

This chain links TRBV7-9 with TRBJ2-5; D possibly corresponds to TRBD1 (6 bases). Germline V gene lookup returns CDR1 SEHNR and CDR2 FQNEAQ (reference sequence). V was cut by 6 bases and J by 3 bases, with 11 bases left in between. The CDR3 loop spans 13 amino acids. The CDR3: CASRFRDKETQYF. Here the CDR3 DNA reads TGTGCCAGCAGGTTCCGGGACAAAGAGACCCAGTACTTC. The variable domain in full, completed from reference TRBV7-9 and TRBJ2-5, reads DTGVSQNPRHKITKRGQNVTFRCDPISEHNRLYWYRQTLGQGPEFLTYFQNEAQLEKSRLLSDRFSAERPKGSFSTLEIQRTEQGDSAMYLCASRFRDKETQYFGPGTRLLVL.

The CDR3 DNA follows: TGTGCCAGCAGTCCACGCCGTTTTCTACGTGGCAATCAGCCCCAGCATTTT. Translation gives CASSPRRFLRGNQPQHF. The gene calls are TRBV27 and TRBJ1-5; D is ambiguous. V gave up 5 bases and J gave up 2 bases, with 19 bases separating them. Germline CDR1 and CDR2: MNHEY and SMNVEV (reference sequence). The CDR3 extends over 17 amino acids.

The chain carries TRBV7-3 and TRBJ2-2, with D maybe TRBD1 (7 bases). The length of the CDR3 is 16 residues. CDR1 is SGHTA and CDR2 is FQGTGA in the germline V gene. The V gene lost 1 base and the J gene lost 5 bases, with 14 bases spanning the gap. CDR3 in amino acids: CASSLMGRTGTGELFF. The CDR3, as DNA: TGTGCCAGCAGCTTAATGGGGAGGACAGGAACCGGGGAGCTGTTTTTT.

The rearrangement joins TRBV7-9 to TRBJ2-1, with 10 nucleotides matching TRBD2. V was pared by 2 bases and J by 8 bases, with 3 bases of the junction left unmatched. The CDR3 has 14 residues. Germline assignment: CDR1 SEHNR and CDR2 FQNEAQ (reference sequence). The DNA of the CDR3 is TGTGCCAGCAGCTTACTAGCGGGAGTCTATGAGCAGTTCTTC. This encodes CASSLLAGVYEQFF.

The V call is TRBV5-1, the J call TRBJ1-3; D possibly corresponds to TRBD1 (5 bases). Germline lookup yields CDR1 SGHRS and CDR2 YFSETQ. The V and J ends lost 3 bases and 0 bases respectively, with 13 bases between them. The CDR3 contains 16 residues. The CDR3 loop is CASSSGTASSGNTIYF. The CDR3 DNA follows: TGCGCCAGCAGCTCCGGGACTGCTAGCTCTGGAAACACCATATATTTT.

The chain has TRBV30 and TRBJ1-1, with D uncertain. Germline V lookup: CDR1 GTSNPN, CDR2 SVGIG (reference sequence). CDR3 length: 11 amino acids. V was cut by 3 bases and J by 11 bases, with 13 bases left in between. Here the CDR3 DNA reads TGTGCCTGGAGGGGCAGTGGTAACGCTTTCTTT. Encoded protein: CAWRGSGNAFF.

This clone turned up a few times. The rearrangement uses TRBV28 and TRBJ2-3; TRBD2 might be the D (5 bases). V was cut by 5 bases and J by 10 bases, with 19 bases left in between. The CDR3 is 14 residues long. CDR1 is MDHEN, CDR2 SYDVKM, per germline. The CDR3 sequence is CASSPPGPVRAQYF. The CDR3 nucleotides read TGTGCCAGCAGTCCCCCGGGTCCCGTGAGGGCGCAGTATTTT.

The gene calls are TRBV9 and TRBJ2-1, with 7 bases that match TRBD1. V was clipped by 3 bases and J by 3 bases; unmatched bases: 6. This CDR3 comprises 15 residues. Germline CDR1 and CDR2: SGDLS and YYNGEE. CDR3 DNA: TGTGCCAGCAGCGAGACAGGGCTGCTCTACAATGAGCAGTTCTTC. This encodes CASSETGLLYNEQFF.

V is TRBV19 and J is TRBJ1-1, with TRBD1 matching 7 bases. The CDR3 is made up of 17 amino acids. J gave up 1 base and V 3 bases, and 11 bases lay outside the gene matches. Germline V gene sequence: CDR1 LNHDA, CDR2 SQIVND (reference sequence). CDR3 DNA sequence: TGTGCCAGTAGTATCCCGACAGGGAGTCCCTGGAACACTGAAGCTTTCTTT. This sequence encodes CASSIPTGSPWNTEAFF. Full variable domain (outside the CDR3, taken from reference TRBV19 and TRBJ1-1): DGGITQSPKYLFRKEGQNVTLSCEQNLNHDAMYWYRQDPGQGLRLIYYSQIVNDFQKGDIAEGYSVSREKKESFPLTVTSAQKNPTAFYLCASSIPTGSPWNTEAFFGQGTRLTVV.